This T cell receptor beta chain was recovered during a study of Ad26.COV2.S vaccination and SARS-CoV-2 variants. Study context: Participants got Ad26.COV2.S intramuscularly, once or twice 56 days apart.

Treatment of the sample: 15 to 20 received Ad26.COV2.S at low or high dose, single or two shots; about 5 received placebo; per-sample allocation not given. Sampling took place 63 days after the first vaccine or placebo injection. Within Boston, the person who donated was an adult of 18-55 years. The assay was immunoSEQ multiplex PCR, and TCRdb's table has in-frame clones only and misses some. The sample yields 360,000 or so clones, roughly 90% seen once. As to this clone: Its specificity is unknown. Relative to the germline gene, one junction end is altered; a read error may explain this.

Study observations and caveats: Considerable breadth of spike-specific CD8+ and CD4+ T cell responses has reportedly been documented following vaccination.

The CDR3 consists of 13 residues. Germline CDR1 is ENHRY and CDR2 is SYGVKD. The sequencing here drew on peripheral blood, taken in a trial of Ad26.COV2.S vaccine versus placebo. The chain employs TRBV10-3 and TRBJ2-7; D ambiguous. The clonotype was recovered from a person aged 18-65 years who received the Ad26.COV2.S COVID-19 vaccine or a placebo. Here the CDR3 DNA reads TGTGCCATCAGCCCCGGACCCCTCTACAAGCAGTACTTC. Encoded protein: CAISPGPLYKQYF.